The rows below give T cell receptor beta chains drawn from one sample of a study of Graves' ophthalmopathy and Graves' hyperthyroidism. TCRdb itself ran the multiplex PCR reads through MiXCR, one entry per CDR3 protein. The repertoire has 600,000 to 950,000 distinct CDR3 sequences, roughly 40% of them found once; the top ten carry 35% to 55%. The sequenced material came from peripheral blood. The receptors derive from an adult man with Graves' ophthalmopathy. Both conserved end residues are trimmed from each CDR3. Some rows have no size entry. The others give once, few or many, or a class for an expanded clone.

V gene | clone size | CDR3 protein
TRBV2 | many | ASRHGQVGDYGYT
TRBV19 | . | ASSISVTGELF
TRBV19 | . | ASSSTGQGSEAF
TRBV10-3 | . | ALSGVAGENSPLH
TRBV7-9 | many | ASSPIGGVQETQY
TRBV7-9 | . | ASSWDRASGANVLT
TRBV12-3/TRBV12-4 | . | ASSYRGRSQLF
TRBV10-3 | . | ASSEALGEGTEAF
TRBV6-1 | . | ATPGQGDFYEQY
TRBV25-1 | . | ASSWSGELF
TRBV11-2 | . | ASSPPFDAGGSGTQY
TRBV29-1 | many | SVEHDGSYEQY
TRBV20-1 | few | SARDADDPFNYGYT
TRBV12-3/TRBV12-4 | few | ASSISGGRYEQY
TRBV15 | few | ATSRDPASEQY
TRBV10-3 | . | ASSRDRGPGEQY
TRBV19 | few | ASSMTGTDNSPLH
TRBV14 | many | ASSQVYSEKLF
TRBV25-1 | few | ASRDRAKNYGYT
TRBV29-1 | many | SVDGLAGGIQETQY
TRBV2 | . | ASSYVGTGEISYGYT
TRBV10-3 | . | AISESGRSYVQY
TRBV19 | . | ASSKGLPTEQY
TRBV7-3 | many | ASSSTGETEAF
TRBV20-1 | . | SARGLAGDQRSETQY
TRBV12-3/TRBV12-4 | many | ASSLDASSGGRYEQY
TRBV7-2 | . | ASSQDPGAGADEQY
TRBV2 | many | ARGQGRDGYT
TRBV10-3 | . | AISEVPNYGYT
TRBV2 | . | ASSGGLTAPYEQY
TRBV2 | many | ASSKNRGFTEAF
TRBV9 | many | ASSANSYGYT
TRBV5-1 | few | ASSRGLREKLF
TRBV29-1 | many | SVREGTGGAYEQY
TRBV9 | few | ASSARGSDGYT
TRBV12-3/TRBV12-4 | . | AWSVQYSKRAF
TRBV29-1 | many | SVVLGGQGTHEQY
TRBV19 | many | ASSTGQGNTGELF
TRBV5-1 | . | ASSLNIGTEQY
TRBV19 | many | ASTTGGNEKLF
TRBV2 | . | ASNTRDS
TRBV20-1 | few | SAVPGVDNEKLF